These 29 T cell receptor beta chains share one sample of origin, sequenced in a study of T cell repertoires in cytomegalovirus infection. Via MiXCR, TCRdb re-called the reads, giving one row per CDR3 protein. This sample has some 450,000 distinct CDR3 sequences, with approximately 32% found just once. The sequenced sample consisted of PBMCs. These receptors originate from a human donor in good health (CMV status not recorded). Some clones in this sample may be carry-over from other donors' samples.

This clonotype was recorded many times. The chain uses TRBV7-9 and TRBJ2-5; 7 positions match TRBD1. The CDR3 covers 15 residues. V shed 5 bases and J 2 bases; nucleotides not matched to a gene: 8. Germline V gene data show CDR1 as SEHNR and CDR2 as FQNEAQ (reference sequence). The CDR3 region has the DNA TGTGCCAGCAGCGACCTAGGGACAGCTCAAGAGACCCAGTACTTC. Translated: CASSDLGTAQETQYF. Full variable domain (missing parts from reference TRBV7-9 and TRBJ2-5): DTGVSQNPRHKITKRGQNVTFRCDPISEHNRLYWYRQTLGQGPEFLTYFQNEAQLEKSRLLSDRFSAERPKGSFSTLEIQRTEQGDSAMYLCASSDLGTAQETQYFGPGTRLLVL.

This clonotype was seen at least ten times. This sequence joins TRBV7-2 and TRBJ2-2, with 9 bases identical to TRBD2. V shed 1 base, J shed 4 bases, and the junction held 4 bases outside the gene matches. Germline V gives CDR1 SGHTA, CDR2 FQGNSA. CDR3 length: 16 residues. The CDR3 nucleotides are TGTGCCAGCAGCTTAGTAGCGGGGGCCAGCACCGGGGAGCTGTTTTTT. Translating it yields CASSLVAGASTGELFF.

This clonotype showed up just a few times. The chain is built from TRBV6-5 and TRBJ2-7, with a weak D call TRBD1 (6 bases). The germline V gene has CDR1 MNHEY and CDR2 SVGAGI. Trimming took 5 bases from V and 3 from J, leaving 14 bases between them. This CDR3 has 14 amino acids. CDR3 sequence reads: CASSPQGSLYEQYF. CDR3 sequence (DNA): TGTGCCAGCAGTCCCCAGGGGAGCCTCTACGAGCAGTACTTC.

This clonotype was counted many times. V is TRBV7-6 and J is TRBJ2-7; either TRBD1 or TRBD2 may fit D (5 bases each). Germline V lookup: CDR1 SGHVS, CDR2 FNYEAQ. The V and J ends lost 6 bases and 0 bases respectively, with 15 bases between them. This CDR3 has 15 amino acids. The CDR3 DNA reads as TGTGCCAGCAGTTACCGGGCCGGGACCTCCTACGAGCAGTACTTC. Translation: CASSYRAGTSYEQYF.

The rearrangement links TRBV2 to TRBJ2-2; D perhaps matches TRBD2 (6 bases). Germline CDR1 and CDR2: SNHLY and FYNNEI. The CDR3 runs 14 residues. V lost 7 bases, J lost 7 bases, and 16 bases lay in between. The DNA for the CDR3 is TGTGCCAGCAAGGAGGGACCCCACCTCGGGGAGCTGTTTTTT. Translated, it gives CASKEGPHLGELFF.

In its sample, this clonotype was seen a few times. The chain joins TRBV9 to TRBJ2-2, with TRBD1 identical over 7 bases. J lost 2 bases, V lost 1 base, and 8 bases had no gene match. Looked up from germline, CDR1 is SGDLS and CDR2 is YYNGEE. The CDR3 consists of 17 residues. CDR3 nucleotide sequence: TGTGCCAGCAGCGTATTCCGGGACAGCTTAAACACCGGGGAGCTGTTTTTT. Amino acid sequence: CASSVFRDSLNTGELFF.

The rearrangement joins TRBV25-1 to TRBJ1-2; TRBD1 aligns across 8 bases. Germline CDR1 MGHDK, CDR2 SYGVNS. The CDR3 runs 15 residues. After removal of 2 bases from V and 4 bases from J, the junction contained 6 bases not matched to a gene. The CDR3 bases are TGTGCCAGCAGTGAAGGGGACAGGAGCGGCTATGGCTACACCTTC. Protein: CASSEGDRSGYGYTF.

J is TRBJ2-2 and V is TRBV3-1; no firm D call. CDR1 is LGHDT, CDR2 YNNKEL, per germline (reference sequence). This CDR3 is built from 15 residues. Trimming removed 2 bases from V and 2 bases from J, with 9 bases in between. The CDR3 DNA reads TGTGCCAGCAGCCAACACATCGCTAACACCGGGGAGCTGTTTTTT. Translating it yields CASSQHIANTGELFF.

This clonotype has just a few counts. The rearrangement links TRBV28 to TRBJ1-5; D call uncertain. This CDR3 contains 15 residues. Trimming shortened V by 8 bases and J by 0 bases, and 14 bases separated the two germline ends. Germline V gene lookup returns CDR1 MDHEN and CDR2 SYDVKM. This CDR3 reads CASHRRDLSNQPQHF. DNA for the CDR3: TGTGCCAGCCACCGAAGGGATCTTAGCAATCAGCCCCAGCATTTT.

The chain's CDR3 is CASREGQALHEQYF. CDR3 nucleotides: TGTGCCAGCAGGGAGGGACAGGCGCTACACGAGCAGTACTTC. This sequence joins TRBV12-3 or TRBV12-4 and TRBJ2-7; 8 nucleotides align to TRBD1. The CDR3 is 14 amino acids. V trimming: 6 bases; J trimming: 5 bases; junction bases outside the gene matches: 9.

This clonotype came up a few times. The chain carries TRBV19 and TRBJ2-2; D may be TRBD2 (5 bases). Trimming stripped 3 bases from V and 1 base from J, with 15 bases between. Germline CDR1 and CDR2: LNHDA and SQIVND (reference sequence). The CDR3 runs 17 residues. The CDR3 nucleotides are TGTGCCAGTAGTATGCAATTCGCCAGCGGGAACACCGGGGAGCTGTTTTTT. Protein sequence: CASSMQFASGNTGELFF.

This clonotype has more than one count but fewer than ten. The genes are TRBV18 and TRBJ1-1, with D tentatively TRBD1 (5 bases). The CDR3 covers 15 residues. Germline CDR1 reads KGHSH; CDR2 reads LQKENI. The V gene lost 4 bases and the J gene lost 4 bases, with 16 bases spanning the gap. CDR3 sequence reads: CASSRVGTMSTEAFF. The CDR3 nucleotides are TGTGCCAGCTCACGCGTCGGGACGATGAGCACTGAAGCTTTCTTT.

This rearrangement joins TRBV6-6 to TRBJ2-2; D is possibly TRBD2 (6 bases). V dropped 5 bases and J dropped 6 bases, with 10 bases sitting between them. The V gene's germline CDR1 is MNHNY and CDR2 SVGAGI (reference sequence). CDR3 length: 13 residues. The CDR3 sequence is CASSKLAAGELFF. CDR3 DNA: TGTGCCAGCAGTAAACTAGCCGCCGGGGAGCTGTTTTTT.

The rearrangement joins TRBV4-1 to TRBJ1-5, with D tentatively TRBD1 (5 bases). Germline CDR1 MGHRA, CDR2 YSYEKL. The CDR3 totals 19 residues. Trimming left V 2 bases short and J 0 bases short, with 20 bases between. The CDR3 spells CASSQIDSISKYSNQPQHF. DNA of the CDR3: TGCGCCAGCAGCCAAATCGACAGTATTTCTAAATATAGCAATCAGCCCCAGCATTTT.

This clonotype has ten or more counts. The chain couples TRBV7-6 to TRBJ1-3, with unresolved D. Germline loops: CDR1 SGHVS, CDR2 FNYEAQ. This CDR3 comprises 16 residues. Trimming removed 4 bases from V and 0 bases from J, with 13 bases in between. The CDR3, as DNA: TGTGCCAGCAGCTATGACAATCTCAACTCTGGAAACACCATATATTTT. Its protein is CASSYDNLNSGNTIYF.

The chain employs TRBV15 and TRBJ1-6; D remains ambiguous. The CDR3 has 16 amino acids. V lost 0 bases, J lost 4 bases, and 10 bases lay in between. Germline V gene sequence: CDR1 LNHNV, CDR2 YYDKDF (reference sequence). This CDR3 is CATSRDLAVYNSPLHF. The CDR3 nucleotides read TGTGCCACCAGCAGAGATTTGGCAGTGTATAATTCACCCCTCCACTTT.

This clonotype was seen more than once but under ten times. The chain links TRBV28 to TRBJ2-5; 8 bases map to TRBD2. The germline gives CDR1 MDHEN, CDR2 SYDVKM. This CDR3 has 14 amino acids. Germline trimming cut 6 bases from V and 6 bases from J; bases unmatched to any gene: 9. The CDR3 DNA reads TGTGCCAGCAGCGGCCACGGGACTAGGCAGACCCAGTACTTC. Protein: CASSGHGTRQTQYF.

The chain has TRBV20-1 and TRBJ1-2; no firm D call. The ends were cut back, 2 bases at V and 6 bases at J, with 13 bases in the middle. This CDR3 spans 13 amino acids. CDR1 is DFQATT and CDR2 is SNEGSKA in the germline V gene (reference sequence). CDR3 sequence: CSARSSYGNGYTF. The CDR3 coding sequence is TGCAGTGCTAGAAGCAGTTATGGTAATGGCTACACCTTC.

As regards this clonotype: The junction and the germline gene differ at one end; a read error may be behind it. The CDR3 reads CASSQGQEAENNEQFF. The CDR3 DNA follows: TGTGCCAGCAGCCAAGGGCAGGAAGCGGAGAACAATGAGCAGTTCTTC. This chain joins TRBV4-1 and TRBJ2-1; a possible D gene is TRBD2 (5 bases). This CDR3 has 16 amino acids. In germline, CDR1 is MGHRA, CDR2 YSYEKL.

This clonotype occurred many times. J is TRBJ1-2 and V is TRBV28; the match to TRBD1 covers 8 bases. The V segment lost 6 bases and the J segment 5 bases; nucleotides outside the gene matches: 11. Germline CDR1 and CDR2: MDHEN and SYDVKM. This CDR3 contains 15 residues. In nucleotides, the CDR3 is TGTGCCAGCAGCTCAGGGACAGGTGGAGGGTATGGCTACACCTTC. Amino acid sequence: CASSSGTGGGYGYTF.

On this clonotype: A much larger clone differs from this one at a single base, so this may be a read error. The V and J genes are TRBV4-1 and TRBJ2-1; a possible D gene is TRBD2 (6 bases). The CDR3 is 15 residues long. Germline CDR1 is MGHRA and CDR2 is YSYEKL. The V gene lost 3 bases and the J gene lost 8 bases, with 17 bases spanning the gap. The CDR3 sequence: CASSHPWSGADEQFF. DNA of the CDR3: TGCGCCAGCAGCCATCCCTGGTCGGGAGCGGATGAGCAGTTCTTC.

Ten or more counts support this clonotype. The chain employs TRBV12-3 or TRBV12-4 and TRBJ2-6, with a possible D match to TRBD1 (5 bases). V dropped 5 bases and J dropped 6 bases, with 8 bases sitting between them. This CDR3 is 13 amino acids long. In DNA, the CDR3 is TGTGCCAGCAGTGGGGCGGAGGCCAACGTCCTGACTTTC. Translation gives CASSGAEANVLTF.

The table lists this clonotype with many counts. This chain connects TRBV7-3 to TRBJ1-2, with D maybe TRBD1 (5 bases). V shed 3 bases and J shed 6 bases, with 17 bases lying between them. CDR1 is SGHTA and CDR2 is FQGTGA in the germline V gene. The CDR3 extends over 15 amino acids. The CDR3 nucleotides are TGTGCCAGCAGCTTCAGGGTTCTGCCCCAGAATGGCTACACCTTC. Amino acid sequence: CASSFRVLPQNGYTF.

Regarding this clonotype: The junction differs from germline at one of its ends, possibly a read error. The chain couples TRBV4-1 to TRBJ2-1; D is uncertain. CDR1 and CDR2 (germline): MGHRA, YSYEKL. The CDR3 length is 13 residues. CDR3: CASSQGSGNEQFF. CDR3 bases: TGCGCCAGCAGTCAAGGATCTGGAAATGAGCAGTTCTTC.

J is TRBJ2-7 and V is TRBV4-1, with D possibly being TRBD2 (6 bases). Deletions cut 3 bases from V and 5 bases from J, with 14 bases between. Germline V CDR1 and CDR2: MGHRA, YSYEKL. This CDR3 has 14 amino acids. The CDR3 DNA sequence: TGCGCCAGCAGCCACCCCGGAGGGTACGACGAGCAGTACTTC. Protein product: CASSHPGGYDEQYF.

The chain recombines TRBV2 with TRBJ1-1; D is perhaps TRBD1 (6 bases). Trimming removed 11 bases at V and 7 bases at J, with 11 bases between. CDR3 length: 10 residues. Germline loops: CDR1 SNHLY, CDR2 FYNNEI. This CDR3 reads CAGQGNEAFF. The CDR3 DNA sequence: TGTGCCGGCCAGGGGAATGAAGCTTTCTTT. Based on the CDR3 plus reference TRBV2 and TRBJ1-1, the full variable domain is EPEVTQTPSHQVTQMGQEVILRCVPISNHLYFYWYRQILGQKVEFLVSFYNNEISEKSEIFDDQFSVERPDGSNFTLKIRSTKLEDSAMYFCAGQGNEAFFGQGTRLTVV.

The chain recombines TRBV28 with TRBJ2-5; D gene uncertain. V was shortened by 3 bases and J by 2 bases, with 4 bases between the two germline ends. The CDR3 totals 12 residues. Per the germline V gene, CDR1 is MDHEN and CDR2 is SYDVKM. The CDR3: CASSLMQETQYF. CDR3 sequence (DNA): TGTGCCAGCAGTTTGATGCAAGAGACCCAGTACTTC. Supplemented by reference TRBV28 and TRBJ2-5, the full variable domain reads DVKVTQSSRYLVKRTGEKVFLECVQDMDHENMFWYRQDPGLGLRLIYFSYDVKMKEKGDIPEGYSVSREKKERFSLILESASTNQTSMYLCASSLMQETQYFGPGTRLLVL.

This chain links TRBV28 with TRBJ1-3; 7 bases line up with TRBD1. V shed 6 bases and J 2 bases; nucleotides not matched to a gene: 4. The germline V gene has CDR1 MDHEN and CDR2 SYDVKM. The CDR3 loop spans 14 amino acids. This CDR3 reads CASSPGGAGNTIYF. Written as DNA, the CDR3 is TGTGCCAGCAGCCCAGGGGGAGCTGGAAACACCATATATTTT.

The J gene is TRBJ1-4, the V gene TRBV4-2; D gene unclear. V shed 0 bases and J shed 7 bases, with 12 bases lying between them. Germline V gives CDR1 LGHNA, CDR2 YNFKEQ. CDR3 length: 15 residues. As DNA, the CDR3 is TGTGCCAGCAGCCAAGATCTGGTTTGTGGTGAAAAACTGTTTTTT. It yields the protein CASSQDLVCGEKLFF.